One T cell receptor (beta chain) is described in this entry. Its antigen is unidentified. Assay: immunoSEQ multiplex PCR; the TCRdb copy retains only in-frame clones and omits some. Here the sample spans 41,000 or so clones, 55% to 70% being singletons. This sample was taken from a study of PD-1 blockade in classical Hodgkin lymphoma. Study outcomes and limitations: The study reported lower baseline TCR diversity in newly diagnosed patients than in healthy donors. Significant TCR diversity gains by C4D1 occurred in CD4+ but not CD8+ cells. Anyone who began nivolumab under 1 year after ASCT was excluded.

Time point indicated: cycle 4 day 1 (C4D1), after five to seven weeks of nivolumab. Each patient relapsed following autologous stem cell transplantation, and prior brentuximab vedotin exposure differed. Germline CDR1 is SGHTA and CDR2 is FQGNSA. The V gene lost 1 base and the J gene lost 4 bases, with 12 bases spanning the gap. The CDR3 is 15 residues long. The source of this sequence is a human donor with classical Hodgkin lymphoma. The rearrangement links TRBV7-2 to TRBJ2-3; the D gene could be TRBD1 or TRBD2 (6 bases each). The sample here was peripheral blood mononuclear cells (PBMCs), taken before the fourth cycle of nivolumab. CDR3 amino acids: CASSLGGAYADTQYF. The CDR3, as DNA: TGTGCCAGCAGCTTAGGGGGGGCCTATGCAGATACGCAGTATTTT.